This T cell receptor beta chain was recorded in a study of chemoradiotherapy in HPV16-positive cancers. About the research overall: Functional T-cell assays on two HPV16-positive patients' cells defined candidate HPV-specific clones and common TCR motifs.

Using immunoSEQ multiplex PCR, the repertoire was profiled, and TCRdb retains in-frame clones only, with some absent. The sample lists under 15,000 clones, roughly 90% occurring once. Study-level points and caveats: Only two HPV16-positive patients supplied the functional HPV-specificity definition.

V shed 0 bases and J shed 5 bases, with 13 bases lying between them. The CDR3 is 16 amino acids. A remark on this clone: Its antigen is not known.

The V call is TRBV23-1, the J call TRBJ1-4, with unresolved D. TRBV23-1 is an open reading frame, and its role is uncertain. The sample in question was blood, obtained from a patient who underwent chemoradiotherapy. The clonotype was recovered from a human donor with HPV-associated anogenital cancer. CDR3 coding DNA: TGCGCCAGCAGTCAATCCCCGGGGAGAGTGAATGAAAAACTGTTTTTT. It translates to CASSQSPGRVNEKLFF.